The 2 T cell receptor beta chains listed next were all sequenced from one sample in a study of T cell changes during pregnancy in multiple sclerosis (dated by TCRdb to the late 2010s). The library relied on the immunoSEQ multiplex PCR assay. The table was pulled from immuneACCESS by TCRdb, which kept in-frame rearrangements only. Such tables lose some clones; where checked, under half of the loss comes from unresolved V genes, and the rest has no known cause. In this sample the table shows tens of thousands of clones, over 80% of which occur a single time. The top ten constitute 2.5% to 3% of the sample. The specimen comprised peripheral blood, sampled in the second trimester of pregnancy. The receptors stem from a female donor in good health, enrolled as a control in a pregnancy study.

The chain has TRBV29-1 and TRBJ2-7, with TRBD2 as a possible D gene (7 bases). Germline V CDR1 and CDR2: SQVTM, ANQGSEA. The CDR3 length is 13 residues. CDR3 nucleotides: TGCAGTATACAACAGGGAGGGACCTACGAGCAGTACTTC. Its protein product is CSIQQGGTYEQYF.

The rearrangement uses TRBV30 and TRBJ2-5; no firm D call. Germline loops: CDR1 GTSNPN, CDR2 SVGIG (reference sequence). The CDR3 runs 13 residues. V was pared by 1 base and J by 5 bases, with 11 bases between. CDR3 region: CAWSEDSLETQYF. In nucleotides, the CDR3 is TGTGCCTGGAGTGAGGATAGCCTGGAGACCCAGTACTTC.